These T cell receptor beta chains were read from a single sample in a study of shared clonotypes between healthy human individuals. The repertoire was sequenced with immunoSEQ multiplex PCR; TCRdb's copy has only in-frame clones and lacks some. The repertoire includes some 500,000 clones, 70% to 85% of them detected once, and less than 15% sits in the top ten. Sequencing was carried out using PBMCs. These receptors all stem from a middle-aged woman in good health. Some clones in this sample may be carry-over from other donors' samples. Each CDR3 is given with its conserved first and last residue. Fields, in order: D gene, V gene, J gene, clone size, CDR3 protein, CDR3 DNA. A D gene is named only where the DNA matches it firmly. Clone sizes are given selectively: once, few, many, or a class where the clone is expanded.

.	TRBV19	TRBJ1-5	.	CASSSNSNQPQHF	TGTGCCAGTAGTTCTAATAGCAATCAGCCCCAGCATTTT
TRBD2	TRBV7-9	TRBJ2-1	.	CASSSPSGGAVDNEQFF	TGTGCCAGCAGCTCCCCCTCCGGGGGGGCAGTCGACAATGAGCAGTTCTTC
TRBD1	TRBV4-1	TRBJ2-7	.	CASSQEGQGGVQYF	TGCGCCAGCAGCCAAGAGGGACAGGGTGGGGTGCAGTACTTC
TRBD1	TRBV5-8	TRBJ1-2	.	CASSLHPGQGVAYGYTF	TGTGCCAGCAGCTTGCATCCGGGACAGGGGGTTGCCTATGGCTACACCTTC
TRBD2	TRBV7-9	TRBJ2-7	.	CASSLGGRAYEQYF	TGTGCCAGCAGCTTAGGCGGGAGGGCCTACGAGCAGTACTTC
.	TRBV19	TRBJ1-5	.	CASRRPSPGSNQPQHF	TGTGCCAGTAGACGCCCTTCTCCGGGTAGCAATCAGCCCCAGCATTTT
TRBD2	TRBV30	TRBJ2-7	.	CAWSGLASYEQYF	TGTGCCTGGAGTGGACTAGCAAGCTACGAGCAGTACTTC
.	TRBV28	TRBJ2-5	.	CASRTFSETQYF	TGTGCCAGCAGGACATTCTCAGAGACCCAGTACTTC
.	TRBV6-5	TRBJ1-4	.	CASRGGATNEKLFF	TGTGCCAGTAGAGGGGGGGCAACTAATGAAAAACTGTTTTTT
.	TRBV19	TRBJ1-1	once	CASSDTGTWDTEAFF	TGTGCCAGTAGTGACACCGGGACATGGGACACTGAAGCTTTCTTT
TRBD1	TRBV18	TRBJ2-5	.	CASSLNRGREETQYF	TGTGCCAGCTCCCTCAACAGGGGGCGAGAAGAGACCCAGTACTTC
.	TRBV4-1	TRBJ2-2	.	CASSHYGANTGELFF	TGCGCCAGCAGCCACTACGGAGCGAACACCGGGGAGCTGTTTTTT
TRBD1	TRBV5-1	TRBJ2-7	.	CASSFTRDSNSYEQYF	TGCGCCAGCAGCTTTACCCGGGACAGTAACTCCTACGAGCAGTACTTC
.	TRBV28	TRBJ1-2	.	CASRREWGYLFGYTF	TGTGCCAGCAGGCGCGAGTGGGGGTACCTATTTGGCTACACCTTC
.	TRBV9	TRBJ2-7	few	CASSVGERYEQYF	TGTGCCAGCAGCGTAGGGGAGCGGTACGAGCAGTACTTC
TRBD1	TRBV7-7	TRBJ1-5	.	CASSVGQGPLLNSNGNQPQHF	TGTGCCAGCAGCGTCGGACAGGGTCCACTCCTGAATAGTAACGGCAATCAGCCCCAGCATTTT
TRBD1	TRBV4-1	TRBJ2-7	.	CASSHDLRRDRGPSYIYEQYF	TGCGCCAGCAGCCATGACCTACGGCGGGACAGGGGACCAAGTTACATCTACGAGCAGTACTTC
.	TRBV2	TRBJ2-1	.	CASSVPRARPSAYNEQFF	TGTGCCAGCAGTGTTCCCAGAGCCAGACCAAGCGCCTACAATGAGCAGTTCTTC
.	TRBV2	TRBJ2-3	.	CASSEYRGRTDTQYF	TGTGCCAGCAGTGAATATCGGGGTAGGACAGATACGCAGTATTTT
.	TRBV15	TRBJ2-7	once	CATSRGGTYEQYF	TGTGCCACCAGCAGAGGCGGAACCTACGAGCAGTACTTC
TRBD2	TRBV5-4	TRBJ2-1	.	CASSLGTSGRNEQFF	TGTGCCAGCAGCCTAGGGACTAGCGGGAGAAATGAGCAGTTCTTC
.	TRBV14	TRBJ1-5	few	CASSQHNQPQHF	TGTGCCAGCAGCCAGCATAATCAGCCCCAGCATTTT
.	TRBV7-9	TRBJ2-3	.	CASSGTGKPGSTDTQYF	TGTGCCAGCAGCGGCACCGGGAAACCCGGTAGCACAGATACGCAGTATTTT
TRBD1	TRBV15	TRBJ2-7	.	CATRQGENFYEQYF	TGTGCCACAAGACAGGGAGAGAACTTCTACGAGCAGTACTTC
.	TRBV5-1	TRBJ2-7	.	CASSLEKVPYEQYF	TGCGCCAGCAGCTTGGAGAAGGTCCCCTACGAGCAGTACTTC
TRBD1	TRBV27	TRBJ1-6	few	CASSFRGTNSPLHF	TGTGCCAGCAGTTTCAGGGGGACGAATTCACCCCTCCACTTT
.	TRBV6-5	TRBJ2-1	.	CASSYGPGQNEQFF	TGTGCCAGCAGTTATGGGCCAGGGCAAAATGAGCAGTTCTTC
TRBD2	TRBV2	TRBJ2-2	.	CASSAFAGGSGELFF	TGTGCCAGCAGTGCCTTTGCGGGAGGATCCGGGGAGCTGTTTTTT
TRBD1	TRBV9	TRBJ2-1	.	CASSLRTGSGPYNEQFF	TGTGCCAGCAGCCTCCGGACAGGTTCGGGACCCTACAATGAGCAGTTCTTC
TRBD2	TRBV25-1	TRBJ2-1	.	CARASSGRISYNEQFF	TGTGCCAGGGCCTCTAGCGGGAGAATCTCCTACAATGAGCAGTTCTTC
TRBD1	TRBV28	TRBJ2-3	.	CASSPPRGSTDTQYF	TGTGCCAGCAGTCCCCCCAGGGGGAGCACAGATACGCAGTATTTT
TRBD1	TRBV4-1	TRBJ2-3	.	CASSQGQGARSDTQYF	TGCGCCAGCAGCCAGGGACAGGGGGCGCGATCCGATACGCAGTATTTT
.	TRBV30	TRBJ2-7	.	CAWSQQGTVPEQYF	TGTGCCTGGAGCCAACAGGGAACTGTTCCCGAGCAGTACTTC
TRBD2	TRBV27	TRBJ2-1	.	CASSRPGLSYNEQFF	TGTGCCAGCAGCAGACCGGGACTATCCTACAATGAGCAGTTCTTC
.	TRBV7-3	TRBJ1-1	.	CASSLNVGTEAFF	TGTGCCAGCAGCTTAAACGTCGGAACTGAAGCTTTCTTT
.	TRBV10-3	TRBJ1-5	.	CAISEAGSNQPQHF	TGTGCCATCAGTGAAGCCGGTAGCAATCAGCCCCAGCATTTT
TRBD1	TRBV19	TRBJ2-2	.	CASSMGQGNTGELFF	TGTGCCAGTAGTATGGGACAGGGGAACACCGGGGAGCTGTTTTTT
.	TRBV14	TRBJ2-5	.	CASSQDGRVETQYF	TGTGCCAGCAGCCAAGATGGCAGGGTGGAGACCCAGTACTTC
TRBD1	TRBV18	TRBJ1-1	few	CASSRGDRTEAFF	TGTGCCAGCTCACGGGGGGACAGGACTGAAGCTTTCTTT
.	TRBV7-9	TRBJ2-3	.	CASSLGGEADTQYF	TGTGCCAGCAGCTTAGGGGGGGAGGCAGATACGCAGTATTTT
TRBD1	TRBV2	TRBJ1-2	.	CASTGTATNYGYTF	TGTGCCAGTACCGGGACAGCCACTAACTATGGCTACACCTTC
.	TRBV18	TRBJ1-3	.	CASSQQGSGNTIYF	TGTGCCAGCTCCCAACAGGGTTCTGGAAACACCATATATTTT
.	TRBV7-2	TRBJ2-7	.	CASSSDLREQYF	TGTGCCAGCAGCTCGGACCTGCGGGAGCAGTACTTC
.	TRBV7-9	TRBJ2-7	.	CASSAQAGPPYEQYF	TGTGCCAGCAGCGCCCAGGCGGGGCCCCCCTACGAGCAGTACTTC
.	TRBV19	TRBJ2-5	.	CASSFGPSSPETQYF	TGTGCCAGTAGTTTCGGACCCTCGTCCCCAGAGACCCAGTACTTC
.	TRBV20-1	TRBJ1-5	.	CSARGPGAQHF	TGCAGTGCTAGAGGCCCGGGGGCCCAGCATTTT
TRBD2	TRBV2	TRBJ2-7	few	CASNDRGLADSYEQYF	TGTGCCAGCAACGACAGGGGACTAGCGGACTCCTACGAGCAGTACTTC
TRBD1	TRBV4-3	TRBJ2-2	.	CASSHNTGTGATELFF	TGCGCCAGCAGCCATAATACCGGGACAGGGGCAACGGAGCTGTTTTTT
.	TRBV6-6	TRBJ2-2	.	CASSSTVGELFF	TGTGCCAGCAGTTCGACAGTTGGGGAGCTGTTTTTT
.	TRBV7-9	TRBJ2-1	.	CASTLNGVYNEQFF	TGTGCCAGCACCCTTAACGGGGTTTACAATGAGCAGTTCTTC
TRBD1	TRBV19	TRBJ2-3	.	CASSGGTGITDTQYF	TGTGCCAGTTCCGGGGGGACAGGGATCACAGATACGCAGTATTTT
TRBD1	TRBV7-2	TRBJ1-5	.	CASSSGTGNNQPQHF	TGTGCCAGCAGCTCCGGGACAGGGAATAATCAGCCCCAGCATTTT
.	TRBV28	TRBJ1-5	many	CASSLAGAGNQPQHF	TGTGCCAGCAGTTTAGCAGGGGCCGGCAATCAGCCCCAGCATTTT